This TCR beta chain was observed in a study of shared clonotypes between healthy human individuals. Overall study results and limits: Between a handful of donors, naive CD4 clonotypes were shared at a level of about 5.3%. Sorted-subset sequencing, rarefaction showed, was incomplete despite large depth.

This CDR3 has 14 residues. Trimming removed 6 bases from V and 4 bases from J, with 15 bases in between. From germline, CDR1 is SGHTA and CDR2 FQGNSA. Each donor was a Caucasian adult residing in Nashville, Tennessee. A remark on this clone: As yet, its antigen is unknown.

Here immunoSEQ multiplex PCR was the method, and the copy in TCRdb shows in-frame clones only, minus some. The repertoire holds 850,000 to 1,100,000 clones, roughly 80% seen once, with approximately 0.9% in the top ten. Sequencing was done on a sample of memory CD4+ T cells from PBMCs. Subset: CD45RA-negative fraction. The rearrangement links TRBV7-2 to TRBJ1-2; D may be TRBD1 (5 bases). This TCR was recovered from a man between 18 and 35 years old in good health. Some clones in this sample may be carry-over from other donors' samples. CDR3 in amino acids: CASSSRAGTYGYTF. CDR3 sequence (DNA): TGTGCCAGCAGTTCCCGGGCCGGGACCTATGGCTACACCTTC.